The rows below give T cell receptor beta chains drawn from one sample of a study of T cell responses to AZD1222 COVID-19 vaccine. Some clones are missing from TCRdb's copy, which holds only in-frame ones; the method was immunoSEQ multiplex PCR. Of about 160,000 clones detected, 75% to 90% appear once; the ten largest clones hold roughly 6.9%. The sample consisted of peripheral blood, taken on day 0 of AZD1222 vaccination. The receptors derive from an adult in good health. Both conserved end residues are part of each CDR3.

>TRBV7-2|16|TRBJ1-3
CASSLAGTISGNTIYF
>TRBV6-4|14|TRBJ2-3
CASSEEGFTDTQYF
>TRBV25-1|13|TRBJ1-4
CASSEFVSEKLFF
>TRBV5-1|14|TRBJ2-5
CASSLMGTGETQYF
>TRBV9|16|TRBJ1-3
CASSVDPGGYGNTIYF
>TRBV5-5|15|TRBJ1-5
CASSSRDRINQPQHF
>TRBV4-2|16|TRBJ1-4
CASSQPRVRGNEKLFF
>TRBV30|15|TRBJ2-5
CAWSGGTSVEETQYF
>TRBV9|16|TRBJ1-2
CASSTSGGGVFVGYTF
>TRBV30|12|TRBJ1-1
CAWSEQGIEAFF
>TRBV27|15|TRBJ2-1
CASSLSGTPFSEQFF